The clone carrying this T cell receptor (beta chain) turned up a few times. No antigen is known for it. The record originates from a study of response to subunit inactivated influenza vaccine. General study findings and limits: A suggestion made by the authors is that each seasonal influenza vaccination recruits few new T cells.

TCRdb re-called the RT-PCR reads through MiXCR, storing one row per CDR3 protein. Counted here are some 500,000 distinct CDR3 sequences, approximately 17% occurring once; the ten biggest clones make up 3%. CDR3 length: 15 amino acids. Germline loops: CDR1 MNHNS, CDR2 SASEGT. Trimming removed 6 bases at V and 5 bases at J, with 18 bases between. The specimen comprised CD4+ T cells sorted from PBMCs, sampled approximately 25 months after vaccination. This sequence originates from a man aged 45 to 75 who received an inactivated influenza vaccine. This rearrangement joins TRBV6-1 to TRBJ2-3; D is ambiguous. CDR3: CASSSGVGKIDTQYF. The CDR3 bases are TGTGCCAGCAGCTCAGGAGTGGGGAAGATAGATACGCAGTATTTT.